One and the same sample provided the 27 T cell receptor beta chains below, sequenced in a study of T cells in Graves' hyperthyroidism and ophthalmopathy. TCR beta CDR3 regions were amplified from RNA transcripts. The TCR CDR3 first-round RT-PCR relied on the HTBI primer set. TCRdb reanalysed the multiplex PCR reads using MiXCR and keeps one entry per CDR3 protein. The data show 550,000 to 700,000 distinct CDR3 sequences, 14% to 15% seen once. The sample comprised blood. These receptors all stem from a woman between 40 and 55 years old with Graves' ophthalmopathy.

This clonotype occurred many times. V and J are TRBV20-1 and TRBJ2-7; perhaps TRBD1 as D (5 bases). Deletions cut 3 bases from V and 0 bases from J, with 12 bases between. The V gene's germline CDR1 is DFQATT and CDR2 SNEGSKA (reference sequence). This CDR3 contains 14 residues. This CDR3 is CSARDIDSSYEQYF. For the CDR3, the DNA is TGCAGTGCTAGGGATATCGACAGCTCCTACGAGCAGTACTTC.

Only a few counts were recorded for this clonotype. The CDR3: CASSWWTGADSPLHF. In DNA, the CDR3 is TGTGCCAGTAGTTGGTGGACAGGGGCGGATTCACCCCTCCACTTT. The chain joins TRBV19 to TRBJ1-6; 9 bases map to TRBD1. CDR1 LNHDA and CDR2 SQIVND come from the germline V gene (reference sequence). The trim removed 5 bases at V and 8 bases at J, leaving 7 bases unmatched. The CDR3 is made up of 15 amino acids.

This clonotype was recorded at least ten times. The gene calls are TRBV15 and TRBJ2-7; D remains unclear. There are 12 residues in the CDR3. The germline CDR1 and CDR2 sequences are LNHNV and YYDKDF (reference sequence). Trimming stripped 2 bases from V and 4 bases from J, with 6 bases between. CDR3 nucleotides: TGTGCCACCAGCAGAAACCTATACGAGCAGTACTTC. This sequence encodes CATSRNLYEQYF.

V is TRBV6-5 and J is TRBJ1-1; D is uncertain. Per germline, CDR1 MNHEY and CDR2 SVGAGI. Trimming cost V 0 bases and J 1 base, with 9 bases left between them. The CDR3 length is 15 residues. The CDR3 loop reads CASSYSGIANTEAFF. CDR3 DNA: TGTGCCAGCAGTTACTCCGGGATTGCGAACACTGAAGCTTTCTTT.

This clonotype was observed many times. This chain uses TRBV6-1 with TRBJ2-7, with D possibly called TRBD1 or TRBD2 (5 bases each). Trimming removed 5 bases at V and 3 bases at J, with 20 bases between. This CDR3 contains 16 residues. Germline-derived CDR1 and CDR2 are MNHNS and SASEGT. As DNA, the CDR3 is TGTGCCAGCAGTCATCACTCGGGGCAGGGCGGCTACGAGCAGTACTTC. It yields the protein CASSHHSGQGGYEQYF.

This clonotype was seen repeatedly, ten times or more. V and J are TRBV12-3 or TRBV12-4 and TRBJ2-7, with 12 nucleotides matching TRBD2. The CDR3 runs 18 residues. The junction had 16 bases not matched to a gene; V was cut back by 3 bases and J by 7 bases. CDR3 bases: TGTGCCAGCAGTTTTCCACCTGGGACTAGCGGGTCCGGATGGGAGCAGTACTTC. Translating gives CASSFPPGTSGSGWEQYF.

There are many counts of this clonotype. This chain uses TRBV28 with TRBJ1-2; D is ambiguous. Germline values: CDR1 MDHEN, CDR2 SYDVKM. V lost 5 bases, J lost 0 bases, and 13 bases lay in between. The CDR3 has 15 amino acids. The CDR3 region is CASSPSLRSNYGYTF. CDR3 bases: TGTGCCAGCAGTCCCTCTTTGAGATCTAACTATGGCTACACCTTC.

In its sample, this clonotype was seen many times. The rearrangement links TRBV7-2 to TRBJ1-1; tentatively, D is TRBD1 (6 bases). V shed 5 bases and J shed 4 bases, with 14 bases lying between them. Germline CDR1 and CDR2: SGHTA and FQGNSA. This CDR3 spans 14 amino acids. The CDR3 loop reads CASSLQGRGTEAFF. Written as DNA, the CDR3 is TGTGCCAGCAGCCTACAGGGCCGGGGCACTGAAGCTTTCTTT.

This clonotype was seen many times. The chain couples TRBV9 to TRBJ2-5; maybe TRBD1 (7 bases). Germline CDR1 is SGDLS and CDR2 is YYNGEE. Trimming cost V 0 bases and J 5 bases, with 17 bases left between them. The CDR3 spans 16 residues. The CDR3 DNA reads as TGTGCCAGCAGCGTAGGGACAGGCATCGGGGGTGAGACCCAGTACTTC. Translation gives CASSVGTGIGGETQYF.

This clonotype was observed at least ten times. J is TRBJ1-1 and V is TRBV9, with TRBD1 as a possible D gene (5 bases). Germline V lookup: CDR1 SGDLS, CDR2 YYNGEE. V dropped 4 bases and J dropped 3 bases, with 16 bases sitting between them. The CDR3 is 15 residues long. The CDR3 coding sequence is TGTGCCAGCAGCAAGGAGGGGACCCACGACACTGAAGCTTTCTTT. It codes for CASSKEGTHDTEAFF.

Ten or more counts support this clonotype. The chain combines TRBV20-1 with TRBJ2-7; 11 nucleotides align to TRBD2. The V gene end was trimmed by 0 bases and the J gene end by 9 bases; junction bases not matched to a gene: 19. This CDR3 has 18 amino acids. Germline lookup yields CDR1 DFQATT and CDR2 SNEGSKA (reference sequence). The CDR3 is CSARDQGSGRALPPVQYF. DNA for the CDR3: TGCAGTGCTAGAGATCAAGGTAGCGGGAGGGCACTCCCCCCTGTGCAGTACTTC.

The chain joins TRBV4-1 to TRBJ2-7; maybe TRBD1 (6 bases). V was clipped by 7 bases and J by 0 bases, with 13 bases between them. The CDR3 runs to 14 residues. CDR1 and CDR2 (germline): MGHRA, YSYEKL. CDR3 region: CASTQTRGSYEQYF. For the CDR3, the DNA is TGCGCCAGCACCCAGACCAGGGGCTCCTACGAGCAGTACTTC.

This clonotype was observed at least ten times. The gene calls are TRBV3-1 and TRBJ1-1; no definite D call. Trimming took 5 bases from V and 1 from J, leaving 14 bases between them. Germline loops: CDR1 LGHDT, CDR2 YNNKEL (reference sequence). This CDR3 spans 15 amino acids. In DNA form, the CDR3 reads TGTGCCAGCAGCGGTAACCGGACGGCGAACACTGAAGCTTTCTTT. Its translation is CASSGNRTANTEAFF.

This clonotype was detected many times. The J gene is TRBJ2-7, the V gene TRBV28; D unresolved. The CDR3 runs 15 residues. CDR1 is MDHEN and CDR2 is SYDVKM in the germline V gene. Between the trimmed V and J ends, which lost 6 bases and 2 bases, there was a span of 17 bases. The CDR3: CASRPRDRFTYEQYF. The DNA of the CDR3 is TGTGCCAGCAGGCCCCGTGATAGGTTTACCTACGAGCAGTACTTC.

This clonotype was counted only a few times. The chain recombines TRBV20-1 with TRBJ2-7; 11 bases line up with TRBD1. The germline V gene encodes CDR1 DFQATT and CDR2 SNEGSKA (reference sequence). J was trimmed by 5 bases and V by 1 base; bases with no gene match: 4. The CDR3 spans 14 residues. The CDR3, as DNA: TGCAGTGCTAGAGCAGGACAGGGGGCCCACGAGCAGTACTTC. Residues: CSARAGQGAHEQYF.

The table lists this clonotype with many counts. The rearrangement links TRBV6-4 to TRBJ2-7; 15 positions agree with TRBD2. The length of the CDR3 is 17 residues. The V gene end was trimmed by 10 bases and the J gene end by 4 bases; junction bases not matched to a gene: 14. In germline, CDR1 is MRHNA, CDR2 SNTAGT. Here the CDR3 DNA reads TGTGCCACCGCGCTGGGGACAGGGACTAGCGGGAGGTACGAGCAGTACTTC. Protein sequence: CATALGTGTSGRYEQYF.

The rearrangement links TRBV6-2 or TRBV6-3 to TRBJ2-3; TRBD1 agrees at 9 bases. The CDR3 spans 17 residues. Germline CDR1 is MNHEY and CDR2 is SVGEGT. With 4 bases clipped from V and 2 bases from J, the junction kept 10 bases outside the gene matches. The CDR3: CASSSHTGGRTTDTQYF. The CDR3 DNA reads as TGTGCCAGCAGTTCCCACACAGGGGGCAGAACCACAGATACGCAGTATTTT.

This clonotype has at least ten counts. This rearrangement joins TRBV12-3 or TRBV12-4 to TRBJ1-1, with D possibly matching TRBD1 (6 bases). This CDR3 comprises 15 residues. Trimming shortened V by 5 bases and J by 4 bases, and 17 bases separated the two germline ends. Here the CDR3 reads CASSPSDARGTEAFF. DNA for the CDR3: TGTGCCAGCAGTCCGTCAGACGCCAGGGGCACTGAAGCTTTCTTT.

This clonotype occurred a few times. The rearrangement uses TRBV4-1 and TRBJ2-2; 10 positions agree with TRBD2. This CDR3 comprises 19 residues. Germline V lookup: CDR1 MGHRA, CDR2 YSYEKL. V shed 0 bases, J shed 5 bases, and the junction held 12 bases outside the gene matches. CDR3 DNA: TGCGCCAGCAGCCAAGATAGAGGGCTAGCGGGAGTTCGGACCGGGGAGCTGTTTTTT. Translation gives CASSQDRGLAGVRTGELFF.

Only a few counts were recorded for this clonotype. A read error may explain this, as a much larger clone is one base away. The chain couples TRBV7-2 to TRBJ1-1; a weak D match, TRBD1 (6 bases). The germline V gene has CDR1 SGHTA and CDR2 FQGNSA. The CDR3 runs to 15 residues. Trimming shortened V by 3 bases and J by 1 base, and 12 bases separated the two germline ends. The CDR3 DNA reads as TGTGCCAGCAGCTTCAGTACAGGGTCGAACACTGAAGCTTTCTTT. It translates to CASSFSTGSNTEAFF.

The chain has TRBV12-3 or TRBV12-4 and TRBJ1-1; D gene ambiguous. There are 11 residues in the CDR3. Trimming took off 6 bases at V and 10 bases at J, with 12 bases between the two ends. The CDR3: CASSTVLGAFF. Written as DNA, the CDR3 is TGTGCCAGCAGCACCGTACTCGGAGCTTTCTTT.

V and J are TRBV6-1 and TRBJ1-5; D may be TRBD1 (6 bases). This CDR3 has 13 amino acids. Germline V gives CDR1 MNHNS, CDR2 SASEGT. V shed 6 bases and J shed 6 bases, with 12 bases lying between them. As DNA, the CDR3 is TGTGCCAGCAGACGGGGGCTAGCTCAGCCCCAGCATTTT. Its protein product is CASRRGLAQPQHF.

This clonotype was picked up many times. The gene calls are TRBV12-3 or TRBV12-4 and TRBJ1-1; D perhaps matches TRBD1 (6 bases). The CDR3 loop spans 14 amino acids. V was shortened by 0 bases and J by 7 bases, with 12 bases between the two germline ends. The chain's CDR3 is CASSLAGRGGEAFF. DNA of the CDR3: TGTGCCAGCAGTTTAGCAGGGAGAGGGGGTGAAGCTTTCTTT.

In this sample, this clonotype turned up many times. The chain uses TRBV19 and TRBJ1-5, with 7 bases lining up with TRBD1. V lost 6 bases, J lost 6 bases, and 8 bases stayed unmatched. The CDR3 is 14 amino acids. Germline assignment: CDR1 LNHDA and CDR2 SQIVND (reference sequence). The CDR3 sequence is CASSSTGSGQPQHF. CDR3 bases: TGTGCCAGTAGCTCGACAGGGAGTGGTCAGCCCCAGCATTTT.

The V gene is TRBV6-1, the J gene TRBJ1-2; no clear D. Trimming took 6 bases from V and 0 from J, leaving 8 bases between them. Germline-derived CDR1 and CDR2 are MNHNS and SASEGT. CDR3 size: 13 residues. The CDR3 sequence: CASRGSANYGYTF. Here the CDR3 DNA reads TGTGCCAGCAGAGGGTCGGCTAACTATGGCTACACCTTC.

The chain recombines TRBV19 with TRBJ2-7; D tentatively reads TRBD1 or TRBD2 (5 bases each). Trimming left V 4 bases short and J 7 bases short, with 11 bases between. Germline V gives CDR1 LNHDA, CDR2 SQIVND (reference sequence). This CDR3 spans 12 amino acids. CDR3 nucleotide sequence: TGTGCCAGTAGTAGCCGGGACGGTGAGCAGTACTTC. As protein: CASSSRDGEQYF.

This clonotype has ten or more counts. J is TRBJ2-5 and V is TRBV6-5; a possible D gene is TRBD1 (7 bases). Germline V gene sequence: CDR1 MNHEY, CDR2 SVGAGI. Trimming stripped 0 bases from V and 5 bases from J, with 13 bases between. CDR3 length equals 15 residues. In DNA form, the CDR3 reads TGTGCCAGCAGTTACTCGAGGACAGGAGGGGAGACCCAGTACTTC. Its protein product is CASSYSRTGGETQYF.